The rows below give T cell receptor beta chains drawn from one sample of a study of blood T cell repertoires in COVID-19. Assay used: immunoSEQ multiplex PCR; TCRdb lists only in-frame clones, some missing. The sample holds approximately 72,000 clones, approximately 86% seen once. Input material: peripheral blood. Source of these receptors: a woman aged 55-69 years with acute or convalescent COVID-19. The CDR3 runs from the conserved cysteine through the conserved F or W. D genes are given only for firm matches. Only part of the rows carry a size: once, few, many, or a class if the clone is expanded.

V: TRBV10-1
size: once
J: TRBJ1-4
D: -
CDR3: CASNPNGGVKLFF
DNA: TGCGCCAGCAACCCGAACGGGGGGGTAAAACTGTTTTTT

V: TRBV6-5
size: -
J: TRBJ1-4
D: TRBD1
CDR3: CASIRGRGPYKLFF
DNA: TGTGCCAGCATCCGCGGCAGGGGGCCGTATAAACTGTTTTTT

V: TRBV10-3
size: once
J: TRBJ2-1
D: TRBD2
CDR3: CAISGGATDEQFF
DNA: TGTGCCATTAGCGGGGGGGCAACTGATGAGCAGTTCTTC

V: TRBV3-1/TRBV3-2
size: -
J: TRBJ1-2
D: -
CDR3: CASRGSYGYTF
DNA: TGTGCCTCGAGAGGCAGTTATGGCTACACCTTC

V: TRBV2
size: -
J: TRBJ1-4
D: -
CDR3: CASNRQRGEKLFF
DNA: TGTGCCAGCAATAGACAGCGAGGCGAAAAACTGTTTTTT

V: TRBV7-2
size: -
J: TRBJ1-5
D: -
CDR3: CASSFSGSSNQPQHF
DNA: TGTGCCAGCAGCTTTTCCGGGAGTAGCAATCAGCCCCAGCATTTT

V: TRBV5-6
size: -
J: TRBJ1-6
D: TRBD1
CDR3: CASSNDRGSRSPLHF
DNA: TGTGCCAGCAGCAACGACAGGGGAAGCAGGTCACCCCTCCACTTT

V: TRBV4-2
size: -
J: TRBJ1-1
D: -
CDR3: CASSQDARGASAFF
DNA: TGTGCCAGCAGCCAAGATGCTCGCGGGGCATCAGCTTTCTTT

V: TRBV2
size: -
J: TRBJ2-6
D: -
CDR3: CASSIGLSGANVLTF
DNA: TGTGCCAGCAGTATAGGACTTTCTGGGGCCAACGTCCTGACTTTC

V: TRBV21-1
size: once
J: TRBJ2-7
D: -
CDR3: CASSKGRSSGGEQYF
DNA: TGTGCCAGCAGCAAAGGGCGATCTTCAGGGGGCGAGCAGTACTTC

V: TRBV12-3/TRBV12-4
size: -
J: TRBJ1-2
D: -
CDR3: CASSLDTGYGYTF
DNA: TGTGCCAGCAGTTTAGACACAGGGTATGGCTACACCTTC

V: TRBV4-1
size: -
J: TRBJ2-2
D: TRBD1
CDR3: CASSARETGGAGELFF
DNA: TGCGCCAGCAGCGCCCGCGAGACAGGGGGGGCCGGGGAGCTGTTTTTT

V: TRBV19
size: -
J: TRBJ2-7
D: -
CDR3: CASSKASVSYEQYF
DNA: TGTGCCAGTAGTAAGGCTAGCGTATCCTACGAGCAGTACTTC

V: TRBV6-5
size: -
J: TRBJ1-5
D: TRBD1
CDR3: CASSTQGVSQPQHF
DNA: TGTGCCAGCAGCACACAGGGGGTCAGTCAGCCCCAGCATTTT